The 5 T cell receptor beta chains below were found in one sample sequenced in a study of blood T cell repertoires in COVID-19. Assay used: immunoSEQ multiplex PCR; TCRdb lists only in-frame clones, some missing. The table has around 500,000 clones, approximately 88% seen once. The material sequenced was PBMCs or T cells enriched from blood (not recorded which). The receptors were gathered from a middle-aged woman who had recovered from COVID-19.

V usage is TRBV3-1 (or the pseudogene TRBV3-2) and J usage is TRBJ1-2; weak D call: TRBD1 (5 bases). CDR3 length equals 14 residues. Germline-derived CDR1 and CDR2 are LGHDT and YNNKEL (reference sequence). V gave up 4 bases and J gave up 3 bases, with 12 bases separating them. In nucleotides, the CDR3 is TGTGCCAGCAGCCGGCGTGGGGGGGACTATGGCTACACCTTC. This gives the protein CASSRRGGDYGYTF.

Here the CDR3 DNA reads TGTGCCAGCAGCGTAAACTGGGACGGGAGTACGCAGTATTTT. Protein product: CASSVNWDGSTQYF. The gene calls are TRBV9 and TRBJ2-3; maybe TRBD2 (6 bases). In germline, CDR1 is SGDLS, CDR2 YYNGEE. CDR3 length equals 14 residues. Trimming shortened V by 1 base and J by 8 bases, and 14 bases separated the two germline ends.

The rearrangement uses TRBV9 and TRBJ1-2; no reliable D call. V lost 0 bases and J 8 bases, leaving 14 bases between the germline ends. The CDR3 is 14 residues long. Germline CDR1 and CDR2: SGDLS and YYNGEE. The CDR3 reads CASSVVGRAGGYTF. Here the CDR3 DNA reads TGTGCCAGCAGCGTAGTGGGCAGAGCTGGGGGCTACACCTTC.

The chain couples TRBV5-4 to TRBJ1-2, with D hard to call. V lost 6 bases to trimming and J lost 4 bases, with 16 bases between them. Per germline, CDR1 SGHNT and CDR2 YYREEE (reference sequence). The CDR3 extends over 14 amino acids. CDR3 in amino acids: CASTIQSGFYGYTF. CDR3 bases: TGTGCCAGCACCATCCAGTCGGGTTTCTATGGCTACACCTTC.

This clone was recorded a few times. The CDR3 region is CAWSDWGESSPLHF. CDR3 DNA sequence: TGTGCCTGGAGTGACTGGGGGGAGAGTTCACCCCTCCACTTT. This rearrangement joins TRBV30 to TRBJ1-6, with a tentative D call TRBD1 (5 bases). The CDR3 runs to 14 residues. Germline CDR1 and CDR2: GTSNPN and SVGIG (reference sequence). V was pared by 1 base and J by 9 bases, with 13 bases between.